Described below is a single T cell receptor (beta chain) sequence and its context. Its antigen is not identified. A read error is possible here, since a much larger clone lies one base away. Germline CDR1 reads SNHLY; CDR2 reads FYNNEI. The CDR3 runs 11 residues. This record belongs to a study of beta chain features in type 1 diabetes. Whole-study results and caveats: Researchers reported that naive, central memory and Treg TCRB repertoires appeared more similar in patients than in healthy donors. Moderate yet significant TCRB CDR3 shortening was seen in Type 1 diabetes patients in all four CD4+ subsets.

Isolated RNA was reverse transcribed in full, so expressed TCRB transcripts were sequenced. This table comes from immunoSEQ multiplex PCR, and its TCRdb copy is limited to in-frame clones, with some not included. This table has 850,000 to 900,000 clones, around a sixth appearing once. Every donor provided one heparinised blood draw, which averaged approximately 100 mL. CD45RO/CCR7/CD25/CD127/CD95/CD27 separated CD4+ naive, central memory, regulatory and stem cell-like memory cells by sorting. J is TRBJ2-5 and V is TRBV2, with unresolved D. The assigned J gene may be wrong: the sequence end matches TRBJ2-7 better. Sequenced sample: naive CD4+ T cells from blood. The sequence came from a woman under 30 in good health. DNA for the CDR3: TGTGCCAGCAGCCCCTCCTACGAGCAGTACTTC. Amino acids: CASSPSYEQYF.